This entry features one TCR beta chain sequence. In germline, CDR1 is WNHNN, CDR2 SYGVQD (reference sequence). This CDR3 is 14 amino acids long. The V end was cut by 5 bases, the J end by 1 base, with 10 bases between. The data belong to a study of blood T cell repertoires in COVID-19. Produced via immunoSEQ multiplex PCR; TCRdb's table is partial and in-frame only. The sample has 310,000 or so clones, around nine tenths seen once. The receptor's source is a woman aged 30 to 39 with COVID-19, enrolled during active disease. V usage is TRBV10-1 and J usage is TRBJ2-3; TRBD1 might be the D (5 bases). Sequencing was carried out using peripheral blood. CDR3 DNA: TGCGCCAGCAGTCCAGGGTTGCGCACAGATACGCAGTATTTT. Protein: CASSPGLRTDTQYF.